A single TCR beta chain is shown here with its context. CDR1 and CDR2 from the germline V gene are LNHDA and SQIVND (reference sequence). There are 13 residues in the CDR3. Trimming pared 8 bases from V and 0 bases from J, leaving 9 bases between. The data were taken from a study of shared clonotypes between healthy human individuals. Repertoires were generated with immunoSEQ multiplex PCR, while TCRdb's copy carries only in-frame clones and drops some. The sample yields fewer than 1.8 million clones, about 98.5% seen once. This clonotype was sampled from a man aged 25-45 years in good health. The sequencing input was naive CD4+ T cells sorted from blood. Described subset: CD45RA+ positively selected. The chain carries TRBV19 and TRBJ2-3, with no clear D. The CDR3 DNA reads TGTGCCAGTGGTCCGACTAGCACAGATACGCAGTATTTT. Its protein product is CASGPTSTDTQYF. The whole variable domain, remainder taken from reference TRBV19 and TRBJ2-3, is DGGITQSPKYLFRKEGQNVTLSCEQNLNHDAMYWYRQDPGQGLRLIYYSQIVNDFQKGDIAEGYSVSREKKESFPLTVTSAQKNPTAFYLCASGPTSTDTQYFGPGTRLTVL.